These 9 T cell receptor beta chains were sequenced from one sample in a study of blood T cell repertoires in COVID-19. The table came from immunoSEQ multiplex PCR; TCRdb's copy has only in-frame clones and leaves some out. Counted here are roughly 160,000 clones, 86% occurring once; the ten biggest clones make up roughly 7%. The specimen was peripheral blood. These receptors all stem from a man aged 45-65 years with active or convalescent COVID-19.

The rearrangement links TRBV4-2 to TRBJ2-7, with no clear D. The germline V gene has CDR1 LGHNA and CDR2 YNFKEQ. The V end lost 1 base, the J end lost 2 bases, and 9 bases lay between the germline ends. The CDR3 has 14 amino acids. CDR3 protein: CASSQGYGTYEQYF. The DNA for the CDR3 is TGTGCCAGCAGCCAAGGATACGGTACCTACGAGCAGTACTTC.

The CDR3 protein is CASSLWLSPLHF. The CDR3 DNA reads as TGTGCCAGCAGTTTGTGGCTTTCACCCCTCCACTTT. The gene calls are TRBV12-3 or TRBV12-4 and TRBJ1-6; no clear D gene. Trimming stripped 3 bases from V and 9 bases from J, with 6 bases between. CDR3 size: 12 residues.

The DNA for the CDR3 is TGTGCCAGCAGCACCCAGGACGGGGAAGAGACCCAGTACTTC. It specifies CASSTQDGEETQYF. The V and J genes are TRBV5-4 and TRBJ2-5, with D tentatively TRBD2 (5 bases). The germline CDR1 and CDR2 sequences are SGHNT and YYREEE (reference sequence). With 4 bases removed from V and 3 bases from J, the gap between germline ends came to 13 bases. The CDR3 consists of 14 residues.

The chain joins TRBV7-2 to TRBJ2-7; 9 nucleotides agree with TRBD2. Germline assignment: CDR1 SGHTA and CDR2 FQGNSA. This CDR3 has 16 residues. After removal of 6 bases from V and 1 base from J, the junction contained 10 bases not matched to a gene. The CDR3, as DNA: TGTGCCAGCAGTTGGCGGGAGGGCCGGGGGTCCTACGAGCAGTACTTC. It translates to CASSWREGRGSYEQYF.

This clone was counted a few times. The genes are TRBV6-4 and TRBJ2-1, with 7 bases matching TRBD2. After removal of 2 bases from V and 2 bases from J, the junction contained 3 bases not matched to a gene. There are 15 residues in the CDR3. Germline CDR1 reads MRHNA; CDR2 reads SNTAGT. The DNA for the CDR3 is TGTGCCAGCAGTGACGGCGCGGGGGCCTACAATGAGCAGTTCTTC. Translation: CASSDGAGAYNEQFF.

The J gene is TRBJ2-1, the V gene TRBV24-1; 7 bases fit TRBD1. The junction had 4 bases not matched to a gene; V was cut back by 11 bases and J by 7 bases. Germline V CDR1 and CDR2: KGHDR, SFDVKD. The CDR3 contains 11 residues. The CDR3 sequence: CASETGNEQFF. DNA of the CDR3: TGTGCCAGCGAGACAGGGAATGAGCAGTTCTTC.

The chain joins TRBV3-1 (or the pseudogene TRBV3-2) to TRBJ2-5, with TRBD2 identical over 13 bases. Germline loops: CDR1 LGHDT, CDR2 YNNKEL (reference sequence). CDR3 size: 18 residues. Trimming at V came to 3 bases and at J to 5 bases, leaving 12 bases not matched to a gene. CDR3 loop: CASSHRGWGTSGVETQYF. In DNA form, the CDR3 reads TGTGCCAGCAGCCACAGGGGATGGGGGACTAGCGGGGTGGAGACCCAGTACTTC.

This chain connects TRBV14 to TRBJ2-6; the D is unclear. V dropped 7 bases and J dropped 4 bases, with 8 bases sitting between them. CDR1 is SGHDN, CDR2 FVKESK, per germline. The CDR3 is 13 amino acids. The CDR3 DNA sequence: TGTGCCAGCAACCTACGGGGGGCCAACGTCCTGACTTTC. It codes for CASNLRGANVLTF.

This rearrangement joins TRBV6-5 to TRBJ2-3; TRBD1 matches at 8 bases. Germline V gene sequence: CDR1 MNHEY, CDR2 SVGAGI. V lost 2 bases to trimming and J lost 2 bases; unmatched junction nucleotides: 6. CDR3 length: 16 residues. CDR3 bases: TGTGCCAGCAGTTACCAGACAGGGGCGTTCACAGATACGCAGTATTTT. Translated, it gives CASSYQTGAFTDTQYF.